A single T cell receptor (beta chain) is shown here with its context. This clone's antigen is unknown. The sample holds no much larger clone one base away, and base qualities are not on file. The source of the sample is a study of CD8 T cells in ankylosing spondylitis (dated by TCRdb to the late 2010s). The study in broad terms: The study set out to find disease-linked TCR variants by profiling T cell receptor beta repertoires in ankylosing spondylitis patients and healthy donors. The full study cohort was made up of over 20 ankylosing spondylitis patients and more than 90 healthy donors. Peripheral blood was sampled, and synovial fluid was additionally collected from ankylosing spondylitis patients. Points the paper makes about the study in general: Significant enrichment of the disease-linked clones was reported in matched synovial fluid samples from ankylosing spondylitis patients. Blood from ankylosing spondylitis patients appeared to be characterized by a TCR beta motif made up of under ten highly homologous amino acid variants. A CD8+ phenotype was shown by the disease-linked clones, which were found at relatively low frequencies in peripheral blood. Some motif variants had previously been reported in the synovial fluid and blood of reactive arthritis patients, which suggests shared mechanisms of disease initiation.

The sample was run on an Illumina HiSeq 2500. TCR beta libraries were prepared by quantitative 5'-RACE with molecular barcodes. The authors processed their data as follows. A new computational method based on a probabilistic model of VDJ rearrangement was used to identify disease-linked TCR variants. In-frame beta chains were kept once TCRdb had trimmed the public reads at Q25 with fastp and called clones with MiXCR. Each entry merges the rows of one CDR3 protein and shows their most common DNA and genes. None of the V and J calls come from the authors' own analysis; TCRdb made them. The sample data list over 450,000 distinct CDR3 sequences, and about 13% of these were observed just once. Nearly 7% of the sample is taken by the ten largest. The specimen was blood, either unsorted or a sorted T cell fraction (not recorded which). The receptor was derived from a male donor with ankylosing spondylitis.

The nucleotide sequence reads TGTGCCAGCAGTTCTCAGTCCCGGGACATTCTCTACGCGCAGTACGTC. The translation is CASSSQSRDILYAQYV. The chain was built from TRBV6-2 or TRBV6-3 and TRBJ2-7, with a weak D call of TRBD1 (6 bases match). The germline V gene sets CDR1 to MNHEY and CDR2 to SVGEGT. The CDR3 runs 16 amino acids, cysteine and valine included. Kept here is only the CDR3 DNA, which spans 48 bases and is read in frame from base 1.